Described below is a single TCR beta chain sequence and its context. Trimming cost V 3 bases and J 2 bases; bases outside gene matches: 5. The germline V gene has CDR1 SEHNR and CDR2 FQNEAQ (reference sequence). This CDR3 comprises 15 residues. The data belong to a study of cytomegalovirus exposure and HLA in healthy donors. The PCR employed 60 Vbeta primers together with 13 Jbeta primers. The assay was immunoSEQ multiplex PCR, and TCRdb's table has in-frame clones only and misses some. The sample lists approximately 260,000 clones; just under 85% were seen once. This receptor was obtained from a woman between 40 and 50 years old in good health and CMV-seropositive. The chain uses TRBV7-9 and TRBJ2-3, with 7 bases matching TRBD2. Sequenced input: PBMCs. CDR3 region: CASSFGLGTTDTQYF. As DNA, the CDR3 is TGTGCCAGCAGCTTCGGACTAGGGACCACAGATACGCAGTATTTT.